This entry features one T cell receptor beta chain sequence. No antigen is known for it. The data derive from a study of T cells in Graves' hyperthyroidism and ophthalmopathy. Broader study findings: The model forecast ophthalmopathy, anticipating it by a median approximately 6 months before onset.

What was amplified from RNA transcripts were TCR beta CDR3 regions. With the HTBI primer set, the TCR CDR3 went through a first round of RT-PCR. One entry per CDR3 protein, called by TCRdb with MiXCR from the multiplex PCR reads. Of more than 350,000 distinct CDR3 sequences listed, roughly 15% are singletons. The CDR3 has 15 residues. V lost 0 bases to trimming and J lost 6 bases, with 13 bases between them. The germline CDR1 and CDR2 sequences are SGHTA and FQGNSA. This TCR was recovered from a woman in her fifties or sixties with Graves' ophthalmopathy. The V gene is TRBV7-2, the J gene TRBJ2-3; D may be TRBD1 or TRBD2 (5 bases each). The source material was blood. This CDR3 reads CASSLAGTVGDTQYF. CDR3 sequence (DNA): TGTGCCAGCAGCTTAGCGGGGACGGTGGGGGATACGCAGTATTTT. The full variable domain, in which reference TRBV7-2 and TRBJ2-3 provide the parts outside the CDR3, is GAGVSQSPSNKVTEKGKDVELRCDPISGHTALYWYRQSLGQGLEFLIYFQGNSAPDKSGLPSDRFSAERTGGSVSTLTIQRTQQEDSAVYLCASSLAGTVGDTQYFGPGTRLTVL.